Below, 8 T cell receptor beta chains from the same sample are listed, as sequenced in a study of T cell changes during pregnancy in multiple sclerosis. Measured with immunoSEQ multiplex PCR; TCRdb has only the in-frame clones, and not every one. There are over 45,000 clones in the sample; about 90% occur only once, and approximately 0.6% lies in the top ten. The source material was CD4+ T cells from peripheral blood mononuclear cells, sampled in the first trimester of pregnancy. The receptor source for this set is a female donor with multiple sclerosis, enrolled in a pregnancy study.

This rearrangement joins TRBV4-1 to TRBJ2-5, with D unclear. V dropped 1 base and J dropped 1 base, with 7 bases sitting between them. This CDR3 contains 14 residues. Germline values: CDR1 MGHRA, CDR2 YSYEKL. CDR3 in DNA: TGCGCCAGCAGCCAAGCCGTCCTCCAAGAGACCCAGTACTTC. It encodes CASSQAVLQETQYF.

The table lists this clone with a count of one. The chain is built from TRBV27 and TRBJ2-3, with 11 bases that match TRBD2. Trimming removed 6 bases from V and 4 bases from J; junction bases left unmatched: 6. The germline V gene encodes CDR1 MNHEY and CDR2 SMNVEV (reference sequence). The CDR3 contains 15 residues. CDR3 sequence (DNA): TGTGCCAGCAGGATACTAGCGGGAGACTCAGATACGCAGTATTTT. This gives the protein CASRILAGDSDTQYF.

This chain uses TRBV11-2 with TRBJ1-2; 10 bases are shared with TRBD1. This CDR3 is 17 amino acids long. Per the germline V gene, CDR1 is SGHAT and CDR2 is FQNNGV. The V gene end was trimmed by 5 bases and the J gene end by 7 bases; junction bases not matched to a gene: 16. CDR3 DNA: TGTGCCAGCAGCCCACAGACCGGGACAGGGGTCTCTGGTGGCTACACCTTC. This gives the protein CASSPQTGTGVSGGYTF.

The gene calls are TRBV28 and TRBJ2-7, with D possibly TRBD2 on 5 matching bases. The CDR3 totals 15 residues. Germline-derived CDR1 and CDR2 are MDHEN and SYDVKM. V dropped 4 bases and J dropped 4 bases, with 17 bases sitting between them. The CDR3 here is CASSYPTGTPYEQYF. In DNA, the CDR3 is TGTGCCAGCAGTTATCCGACGGGAACTCCTTACGAGCAGTACTTC. The complete variable domain, with remaining parts taken from reference TRBV28 and TRBJ2-7, reads DVKVTQSSRYLVKRTGEKVFLECVQDMDHENMFWYRQDPGLGLRLIYFSYDVKMKEKGDIPEGYSVSREKKERFSLILESASTNQTSMYLCASSYPTGTPYEQYFGPGTRLTVT.

The chain employs TRBV29-1 and TRBJ1-1; 8 positions agree with TRBD1. This CDR3 is built from 11 residues. V lost 7 bases and J lost 6; bases outside the gene matches: 4. Germline assignment: CDR1 SQVTM and CDR2 ANQGSEA. The CDR3 DNA sequence: TGCAGCGCCTGGACAGGGTCTGAAGCTTTCTTT. Protein product: CSAWTGSEAFF.

V gene TRBV5-6 combines with J gene TRBJ1-2; the match to TRBD1 covers 7 bases. Germline CDR1 reads SGHDT; CDR2 reads YYEEEE. The CDR3 totals 13 residues. The ends lost 4 bases at V and 8 bases at J; junction bases unmatched: 8. CDR3: CASSPGQAGGYTF. In DNA, the CDR3 is TGTGCCAGCAGCCCAGGACAGGCGGGCGGCTACACCTTC.

CDR3 sequence reads: CASSSTGQYYGYTF. In DNA form, the CDR3 reads TGTGCCAGCAGTTCGACCGGACAGTACTATGGCTACACCTTC. V usage is TRBV27 and J usage is TRBJ1-2; TRBD1 is a possible D gene (6 bases). Per the germline V gene, CDR1 is MNHEY and CDR2 is SMNVEV (reference sequence). V lost 4 bases and J lost 3, with 12 bases in between. The CDR3 covers 14 residues.

This clone was counted once. The V and J genes are TRBV6-5 and TRBJ2-7; D uncertain. Deletions cut 2 bases from V and 4 bases from J, with 9 bases between. The CDR3 runs 13 residues. CDR1 MNHEY and CDR2 SVGAGI come from the germline V gene. The CDR3 sequence: CASSYQPGYEQYF. The DNA of the CDR3 is TGTGCCAGCAGTTACCAGCCCGGGTACGAGCAGTACTTC.